This TCR beta chain was identified during a study of T-cell reconstitution after alpha-beta-depleted transplantation in children (dated by TCRdb to the mid-2010s). In the study overall: Using TCR repertoire profiling, the study quantitatively followed how T-cell immune reconstitution unfolded in children after TCRalphabeta/CD19-depleted allogeneic hematopoietic cell transplantation. Results the study describes overall, beyond this receptor: The apparently early recovery of alphabetaT-cell counts about two months after transplant reportedly depended on only several hundred rapidly expanded clones that came from non-depleted graft cells. The frequencies of hyperexpanded clones fell over the following months, and after one year, T-cell counts and TCRbeta diversity were mostly attributed to newly produced T cells. The high TCRbeta diversity at day 60 in some patients was ascribed to recipient T cells and intrathymic progenitors that had survived conditioning.

Explained via the paper, the treatment or condition label denotes: allogeneic hematopoietic cell transplantation with graft depleted of TCRalphabeta T cells and CD19 B cells. Transplant recipients were children who received TCRalphabeta/CD19-depleted allogeneic hematopoietic cell grafts. The library was built by means of PCR. Reads for this sample came from an Illumina HiSeq 2500. TCR library preparation used molecular barcoding, with unique molecular identifiers applied to normalize quantification of the TCRbeta repertoire. TCRdb applied fastp at Q25 and MiXCR to the public reads, then kept only in-frame beta chains. A single entry per CDR3 protein holds the most common genes and DNA from its merged rows. In this sample the table shows 780,000 or so distinct CDR3 sequences, 16% of which occur a single time. The top ten constitute approximately 4.5% of the sample. The CDR3 has 13 amino acids, counting the end cysteine and phenylalanine. The read is trimmed to its CDR3 DNA, 39 bases read in frame from base 1. Sequences SGHVS (CDR1) and FNYEAQ (CDR2) are obtained from the germline V gene. V loses 3 bases of germline sequence and J loses 7 bases, and the interval between the two ends is 13 bases.

As regards this clonotype: Its antigen target is currently unknown. No base qualities exist here, and no much larger clone lies one base off it.

Sequenced here: PBMCs, mostly from graft donor cells, sampled 360 days after TCRalphabeta/CD19-depleted stem cell transplant. The rearranged segments are TRBV7-6 and TRBJ2-7, with TRBD1 as a weak D call on 6 bases. This sequence originates from a male patient aged 10 to 17 who had a stem cell transplant for acute lymphoblastic leukemia, so the T cells may come from the graft donor. The CDR3 sequence is CASSFLQGSEQYF. The DNA is TGTGCCAGCAGCTTCCTCCAGGGGTCGGAGCAGTACTTC.